The present T cell receptor beta chain was sequenced within a study of blood T cell repertoires in COVID-19. Trimming shortened V by 3 bases and J by 5 bases, and 5 bases separated the two germline ends. The CDR3 spans 12 residues. Germline CDR1 DFQATT, CDR2 SNEGSKA (reference sequence). Assay used: immunoSEQ multiplex PCR; TCRdb lists only in-frame clones, some missing. The sample shows around 240,000 clones, 70% to 85% of them seen only once. This rearrangement joins TRBV20-1 to TRBJ2-6; no reliable D call. Sequences were obtained from peripheral blood. The TCR was taken from an elderly woman with acute or convalescent COVID-19. CDR3: CSASQWANVLTF. Written as DNA, the CDR3 is TGCAGTGCTAGTCAGTGGGCCAACGTCCTGACTTTC.